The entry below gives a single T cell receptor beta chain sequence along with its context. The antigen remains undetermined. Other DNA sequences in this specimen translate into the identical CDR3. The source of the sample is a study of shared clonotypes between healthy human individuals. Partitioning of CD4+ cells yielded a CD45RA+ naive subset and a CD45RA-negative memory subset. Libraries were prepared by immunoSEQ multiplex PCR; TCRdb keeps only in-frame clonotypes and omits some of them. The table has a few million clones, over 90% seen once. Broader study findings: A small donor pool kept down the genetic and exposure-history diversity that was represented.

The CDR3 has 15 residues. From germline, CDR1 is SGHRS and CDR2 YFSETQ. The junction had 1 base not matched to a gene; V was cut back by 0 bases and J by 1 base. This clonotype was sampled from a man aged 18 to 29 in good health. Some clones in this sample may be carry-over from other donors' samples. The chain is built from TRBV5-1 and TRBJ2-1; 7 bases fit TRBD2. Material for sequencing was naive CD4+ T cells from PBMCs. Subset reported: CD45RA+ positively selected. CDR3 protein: CASSLGEGSYNEQFF. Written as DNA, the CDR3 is TGCGCCAGCAGCTTGGGGGAGGGTTCCTACAATGAGCAGTTCTTC.